Listed below are T cell receptor beta chains from one sample, sequenced in a study of blood T cells in healthy people across ages. TCRdb ran MiXCR on the 5' RACE reads and lists one entry per CDR3 protein. Here the sample spans 1.5 million to 2 million distinct CDR3 sequences, roughly 30% being singletons. The sequencing sample was made of blood. Receptors were obtained from a woman between 25 and 40 years old in good health. The CDR3 runs from the conserved cysteine through the conserved F or W. D genes are given only for firm matches. The size of a clone is reported for some rows only, either as once, few or many, or as a class for expanded clones.

D gene: TRBD1
V gene: TRBV12-3/TRBV12-4
clone size: few
J gene: TRBJ2-7
CDR3 protein: CASSSSDREYEQYF
CDR3 DNA: TGTGCCAGCAGTTCGTCCGACAGGGAGTACGAGCAGTACTTC

D gene: NA
V gene: TRBV6-6
clone size: NA
J gene: TRBJ1-5
CDR3 protein: CASSYSKGLSNQPQHF
CDR3 DNA: TGTGCCAGCAGTTACTCGAAGGGCTTAAGCAATCAGCCCCAGCATTTT

D gene: NA
V gene: TRBV28
clone size: NA
J gene: TRBJ2-1
CDR3 protein: CASRRRTESSYNERFF
CDR3 DNA: TGTGCCAGCAGGCGCCGGACGGAATCATCCTACAATGAGCGGTTCTTC

D gene: NA
V gene: TRBV5-1
clone size: few
J gene: TRBJ1-4
CDR3 protein: CASSPTANNEKLFF
CDR3 DNA: TGCGCCAGCAGCCCGACTGCGAATAATGAAAAACTGTTTTTT

D gene: TRBD2
V gene: TRBV5-1
clone size: NA
J gene: TRBJ2-1
CDR3 protein: CASSLVLAGGTYNEQFF
CDR3 DNA: TGCGCCAGCAGCTTGGTGTTAGCGGGAGGTACCTACAATGAGCAGTTCTTC

D gene: NA
V gene: TRBV27
clone size: NA
J gene: TRBJ1-1
CDR3 protein: CASSLSSQLEAFF
CDR3 DNA: TGTGCCAGCAGTTTATCGAGTCAGCTTGAAGCTTTCTTT

D gene: TRBD1
V gene: TRBV4-1
clone size: NA
J gene: TRBJ1-2
CDR3 protein: CASSERQGADYGYTF
CDR3 DNA: TGCGCCAGCAGCGAGAGACAGGGGGCGGACTATGGCTACACCTTC

D gene: TRBD2
V gene: TRBV18
clone size: NA
J gene: TRBJ2-3
CDR3 protein: CASSPFRREEGTDTQYF
CDR3 DNA: TGTGCCAGCTCACCATTTCGGCGGGAGGAGGGTACAGATACGCAGTATTTT

D gene: NA
V gene: TRBV28
clone size: few
J gene: TRBJ2-5
CDR3 protein: CASSFISNQETQYF
CDR3 DNA: TGTGCCAGCAGTTTTATTTCAAATCAAGAGACCCAGTACTTC

D gene: TRBD2
V gene: TRBV4-2
clone size: few
J gene: TRBJ2-5
CDR3 protein: CASDSGETQYF
CDR3 DNA: TGTGCCAGCGATAGCGGGGAGACCCAGTACTTC

D gene: NA
V gene: TRBV7-3
clone size: NA
J gene: TRBJ2-7
CDR3 protein: CASSPTGGELAEQYF
CDR3 DNA: TGTGCCAGCAGCCCGACGGGCGGGGAACTGGCCGAGCAGTACTTC

D gene: NA
V gene: TRBV6-2/TRBV6-3
clone size: many
J gene: TRBJ2-1
CDR3 protein: CASTARTVNEQFF
CDR3 DNA: TGTGCCAGCACGGCTCGGACGGTCAATGAGCAGTTCTTC

D gene: TRBD2
V gene: TRBV2
clone size: NA
J gene: TRBJ2-7
CDR3 protein: CASREGGSSYNEQYF
CDR3 DNA: TGTGCCAGCAGGGAAGGCGGGAGCTCCTACAATGAGCAGTACTTC

D gene: NA
V gene: TRBV12-3/TRBV12-4
clone size: NA
J gene: TRBJ2-3
CDR3 protein: CASSTRWETDTQYF
CDR3 DNA: TGTGCCAGCAGTACAAGGTGGGAAACAGATACGCAGTATTTT

D gene: TRBD1
V gene: TRBV20-1
clone size: NA
J gene: TRBJ2-1
CDR3 protein: CTASSDRHNEQFF
CDR3 DNA: TGCACTGCTTCGTCGGACAGGCACAATGAGCAGTTCTTC

D gene: NA
V gene: TRBV10-3
clone size: few
J gene: TRBJ2-3
CDR3 protein: CAISEAASKSDTQYF
CDR3 DNA: TGTGCCATCAGTGAGGCGGCATCCAAGTCAGATACGCAGTATTTT

D gene: NA
V gene: TRBV12-3/TRBV12-4
clone size: NA
J gene: TRBJ2-1
CDR3 protein: CACSPRARLFF
CDR3 DNA: TGTGCCTGCAGCCCCAGGGCCAGACTGTTCTTC

D gene: TRBD2
V gene: TRBV12-3/TRBV12-4
clone size: few
J gene: TRBJ2-1
CDR3 protein: CASNSPGSSGNGNEQFF
CDR3 DNA: TGTGCCAGCAATTCTCCAGGGTCTAGCGGGAATGGCAATGAGCAGTTCTTC

D gene: NA
V gene: TRBV20-1
clone size: few
J gene: TRBJ2-1
CDR3 protein: CSARDRVSGYPNEQFF
CDR3 DNA: TGCAGTGCTAGAGATCGGGTTAGCGGATACCCCAATGAGCAGTTCTTC

D gene: NA
V gene: TRBV29-1
clone size: NA
J gene: TRBJ2-7
CDR3 protein: CSVGTVPYEQYF
CDR3 DNA: TGCAGCGTCGGGACGGTGCCCTACGAGCAGTACTTC

D gene: TRBD2
V gene: TRBV20-1
clone size: few
J gene: TRBJ2-7
CDR3 protein: CSALAETYEQYF
CDR3 DNA: TGCAGTGCCCTAGCGGAAACCTACGAGCAGTACTTC

D gene: NA
V gene: TRBV7-9
clone size: NA
J gene: TRBJ2-3
CDR3 protein: CASSLADETDTQYF
CDR3 DNA: TGTGCCAGCAGCTTAGCGGACGAGACAGATACGCAGTATTTT

D gene: NA
V gene: TRBV29-1
clone size: few
J gene: TRBJ2-2
CDR3 protein: CSVRYRSNTGELFF
CDR3 DNA: TGCAGCGTTCGGTACAGATCGAACACCGGGGAGCTGTTTTTT

D gene: TRBD1
V gene: TRBV2
clone size: NA
J gene: TRBJ1-2
CDR3 protein: CASSTDRVGRGYTF
CDR3 DNA: TGTGCCAGCAGTACGGACAGGGTGGGTCGAGGCTACACCTTC

D gene: TRBD2
V gene: TRBV7-2
clone size: NA
J gene: TRBJ2-1
CDR3 protein: CASSLVGLAQSPQFF
CDR3 DNA: TGTGCCAGCAGCTTAGTAGGACTAGCCCAGTCCCCCCAGTTCTTC

D gene: TRBD1
V gene: TRBV3-1
clone size: NA
J gene: TRBJ1-2
CDR3 protein: CASSQGTGEGYTF
CDR3 DNA: TGTGCCAGCAGCCAGGGGACAGGGGAAGGCTACACCTTC

D gene: TRBD1
V gene: TRBV6-5
clone size: NA
J gene: TRBJ1-1
CDR3 protein: CASRNPGQGNTEAFF
CDR3 DNA: TGTGCCAGCAGGAATCCCGGACAGGGGAACACTGAAGCTTTCTTT

D gene: NA
V gene: TRBV5-6
clone size: NA
J gene: TRBJ2-3
CDR3 protein: CASRDEAGSRADTQYF
CDR3 DNA: TGTGCCAGCAGGGATGAGGCGGGGTCGAGAGCAGATACGCAGTATTTT

D gene: NA
V gene: TRBV5-1
clone size: NA
J gene: TRBJ1-6
CDR3 protein: CASSLGVGMDSPLHF
CDR3 DNA: TGCGCCAGCAGCTTGGGGGTGGGGATGGATTCACCCCTCCACTTT

D gene: TRBD2
V gene: TRBV12-3/TRBV12-4
clone size: many
J gene: TRBJ2-4
CDR3 protein: CASSFGRGVNIQYF
CDR3 DNA: TGTGCCAGCAGTTTTGGACGGGGGGTAAACATTCAGTACTTC

D gene: NA
V gene: TRBV7-2
clone size: few
J gene: TRBJ2-7
CDR3 protein: CASRSGGPYNEQYF
CDR3 DNA: TGTGCCAGCAGATCCGGGGGGCCCTACAATGAGCAGTACTTC

D gene: TRBD2
V gene: TRBV12-3/TRBV12-4
clone size: NA
J gene: TRBJ2-5
CDR3 protein: CASRLAGGPGQTQYF
CDR3 DNA: TGTGCCAGCAGACTAGCGGGAGGCCCAGGGCAGACCCAGTACTTC

D gene: NA
V gene: TRBV15
clone size: few
J gene: TRBJ2-1
CDR3 protein: CATSSWSPRGNNEQFF
CDR3 DNA: TGTGCCACCAGCAGTTGGTCCCCTAGAGGGAACAATGAGCAGTTCTTC

D gene: TRBD1
V gene: TRBV6-5
clone size: NA
J gene: TRBJ1-6
CDR3 protein: CASSPGTGYNSPLHF
CDR3 DNA: TGTGCCAGCAGTCCAGGGACAGGTTATAATTCACCCCTCCACTTT

D gene: NA
V gene: TRBV10-3
clone size: many
J gene: TRBJ2-4
CDR3 protein: CAPHPVAKNIQYF
CDR3 DNA: TGTGCCCCGCACCCGGTAGCCAAAAACATTCAGTACTTC

D gene: NA
V gene: TRBV29-1
clone size: NA
J gene: TRBJ1-1
CDR3 protein: CSVDREGRNAEAFF
CDR3 DNA: TGCAGCGTTGATCGCGAAGGGAGGAACGCTGAAGCTTTCTTT

D gene: NA
V gene: TRBV14
clone size: many
J gene: TRBJ2-7
CDR3 protein: CASSQETAATYEQYF
CDR3 DNA: TGTGCCAGCAGCCAAGAAACGGCAGCTACCTACGAGCAGTACTTC

D gene: NA
V gene: TRBV3-1
clone size: many
J gene: TRBJ2-5
CDR3 protein: CASSQGFQRETQYF
CDR3 DNA: TGTGCCAGCAGCCAAGGATTCCAGAGAGAGACCCAGTACTTC

D gene: TRBD2
V gene: TRBV29-1
clone size: few
J gene: TRBJ2-3
CDR3 protein: CSVEAARTSTGTQYF
CDR3 DNA: TGCAGCGTTGAAGCGGCCAGGACTAGCACAGGTACGCAGTATTTT

D gene: NA
V gene: TRBV7-2
clone size: NA
J gene: TRBJ2-1
CDR3 protein: CASSWEEAEQFF
CDR3 DNA: TGTGCCAGCAGCTGGGAAGAAGCTGAGCAGTTCTTC

D gene: TRBD1
V gene: TRBV29-1
clone size: few
J gene: TRBJ1-1
CDR3 protein: CSAHQTGTEAFF
CDR3 DNA: TGCAGCGCCCACCAGACAGGGACTGAAGCTTTCTTT

D gene: NA
V gene: TRBV27
clone size: NA
J gene: TRBJ1-2
CDR3 protein: CASSQHREWDGYTF
CDR3 DNA: TGTGCCAGCAGTCAACACAGGGAATGGGATGGCTACACCTTC

D gene: NA
V gene: TRBV16
clone size: NA
J gene: TRBJ1-5
CDR3 protein: CASSQLAVNQPQHF
CDR3 DNA: TGTGCCAGCAGCCAATTGGCAGTCAATCAGCCCCAGCATTTT

D gene: NA
V gene: TRBV3-1
clone size: NA
J gene: TRBJ1-2
CDR3 protein: CASSQHHRDNGYTF
CDR3 DNA: TGTGCCAGCAGCCAGCACCACCGGGACAATGGCTACACCTTC

D gene: TRBD2
V gene: TRBV7-2
clone size: NA
J gene: TRBJ2-1
CDR3 protein: CASSLGAGEFF
CDR3 DNA: TGTGCCAGCAGCTTAGGGGCGGGGGAGTTCTTC

D gene: TRBD1
V gene: TRBV4-3
clone size: NA
J gene: TRBJ2-6
CDR3 protein: CASSQEFGTGTTGANVLTF
CDR3 DNA: TGCGCCAGCAGCCAAGAATTCGGGACAGGGACCACCGGGGCCAACGTCCTGACTTTC

D gene: TRBD2
V gene: TRBV6-5
clone size: NA
J gene: TRBJ2-1
CDR3 protein: CASRKTSGTSYEQFF
CDR3 DNA: TGTGCCAGCAGAAAGACTAGCGGGACCTCCTACGAGCAGTTCTTC

D gene: NA
V gene: TRBV20-1
clone size: NA
J gene: TRBJ2-5
CDR3 protein: CSASEDTKSQETQYF
CDR3 DNA: TGCAGTGCTAGCGAGGACACTAAATCACAAGAGACCCAGTACTTC

D gene: NA
V gene: TRBV7-2
clone size: NA
J gene: TRBJ2-3
CDR3 protein: CASSLAWTSDTQYF
CDR3 DNA: TGTGCCAGCAGCTTAGCGTGGACATCAGATACGCAGTATTTT